The 6 T cell receptor beta chains presented below share a single source sample, sequenced in a study of cytomegalovirus exposure and HLA in healthy donors. The study ran its PCR with 60 Vbeta and 13 Jbeta primers. Clones were sequenced by immunoSEQ multiplex PCR, and TCRdb holds only the in-frame ones, with some missing. The repertoire consists of 120,000 or so clones, with more than 70% occurring once and the leading ten covering 3% to 4%. Specimen: PBMCs. Receptors were obtained from a man aged 30-40 years in good health and CMV-seronegative.

This rearrangement joins TRBV11-2 to TRBJ1-5, with 10 bases lining up with TRBD1. Germline CDR1 reads SGHAT; CDR2 reads FQNNGV. The J segment lost 1 base and the V segment lost 0 bases, leaving 12 bases of the junction unmatched. The CDR3 runs 20 residues. As DNA, the CDR3 is TGTGCCAGCAGCTTAGAACGCCTCCATCGACAGGGGGCAAGCAATCAGCCCCAGCATTTT. It specifies CASSLERLHRQGASNQPQHF.

This chain connects TRBV19 to TRBJ1-1; D uncertain. Trimming shortened V by 6 bases and J by 2 bases, and 16 bases separated the two germline ends. Per the germline V gene, CDR1 is LNHDA and CDR2 is SQIVND (reference sequence). This CDR3 is built from 15 residues. The CDR3 reads CASRTRRSLNTEAFF. The CDR3 nucleotides read TGTGCCAGTAGAACCCGGCGGAGCCTAAACACTGAAGCTTTCTTT.

This clone occurred a few times. The chain is built from TRBV30 and TRBJ1-6; D perhaps matches TRBD1 (6 bases). The CDR3 sequence is 12 residues long. Germline CDR1 is GTSNPN and CDR2 is SVGIG (reference sequence). The CDR3 is CAGGGLHSPLHF. The DNA of the CDR3 is TGTGCAGGGGGGGGTTTACATTCACCCCTCCACTTT. Based on the CDR3 plus reference TRBV30 and TRBJ1-6, the full variable domain is SQTIHQWPATLVQPVGSPLSLECTVEGTSNPNLYWYRQAAGRGLQLLFYSVGIGQISSEVPQNLSASRPQDRQFILSSKKLLLSDSGFYLCAGGGLHSPLHFGNGTRLTVT.

There are a few counts of this clone. This sequence joins TRBV5-4 and TRBJ1-3; D uncertain. Trimming left V 4 bases short and J 3 bases short, with 17 bases between. Germline V CDR1 and CDR2: SGHNT, YYREEE (reference sequence). The CDR3 is 16 amino acids. The CDR3 protein is CASSPRAGGYGNTIYF. CDR3 coding DNA: TGTGCCAGCAGCCCTAGGGCGGGTGGATATGGAAACACCATATATTTT.

The chain employs TRBV29-1 and TRBJ2-5, with a weak D call TRBD1 (6 bases). Per the germline V gene, CDR1 is SQVTM and CDR2 is ANQGSEA. V was trimmed by 3 bases and J by 1 base, leaving 15 bases between them. The CDR3 runs 15 residues. The CDR3 bases are TGCAGCGTTGATGGGAATGACAGGATCCAAGAGACCCAGTACTTC. Translating it yields CSVDGNDRIQETQYF.

The chain links TRBV9 to TRBJ1-2; possibly TRBD1 for D (5 bases). Germline values: CDR1 SGDLS, CDR2 YYNGEE. V dropped 3 bases and J dropped 4 bases, with 16 bases sitting between them. The CDR3 contains 15 residues. The CDR3 loop is CASSEGPGGVYGYTF. The DNA of the CDR3 is TGTGCCAGCAGCGAGGGGCCTGGAGGGGTCTATGGCTACACCTTC.